These 30 T cell receptor beta chains originate from one sample sequenced in a study of T-cell reconstitution after alpha-beta-depleted transplantation in children. It was with unique molecular identifiers that the TCRbeta library was prepared. TCRdb analysed the PCR reads with MiXCR anew, one entry per CDR3 protein. The sample lists 600,000 to 700,000 distinct CDR3 sequences; around a sixth were seen once. Material: PBMCs from the stem cell graft donor, obtained from the stem cell graft. The source is a human donor who donated a stem cell graft to a child with acute myeloid leukemia.

The chain recombines TRBV5-1 with TRBJ2-2, with D possibly matching TRBD1 (5 bases). The V gene's germline CDR1 is SGHRS and CDR2 YFSETQ. This CDR3 region has 15 residues. Trimming took 0 bases from V and 7 from J, leaving 13 bases between them. The CDR3 here is CASSLEGQGHGELFF. CDR3 bases: TGCGCCAGCAGCTTGGAAGGGCAGGGCCACGGGGAGCTGTTTTTT.

This clonotype was found many times. The rearrangement uses TRBV6-5 and TRBJ2-3; tentative D call: TRBD2 (5 bases). With 0 bases removed from V and 0 bases from J, the gap between germline ends came to 13 bases. CDR3 length equals 17 residues. Germline CDR1 is MNHEY and CDR2 is SVGAGI. The CDR3 DNA reads TGTGCCAGCAGTTACTCGCGGGCAGCGAGAAGCACAGATACGCAGTATTTT. This gives the protein CASSYSRAARSTDTQYF.

At least ten counts were recorded for this clonotype. The V call is TRBV20-1, the J call TRBJ1-1; D remains unclear. Trimming cost V 5 bases and J 1 base, with 8 bases left between them. In germline, CDR1 is DFQATT, CDR2 SNEGSKA (reference sequence). This CDR3 spans 12 amino acids. The CDR3 sequence is CSAERTNTEAFF. The DNA of the CDR3 is TGCAGTGCTGAGAGAACGAACACTGAAGCTTTCTTT.

This clonotype was recorded at least ten times. The chain uses TRBV6-5 and TRBJ2-7; 9 nucleotides agree with TRBD1. The V segment lost 4 bases and the J segment 2 bases; nucleotides outside the gene matches: 6. CDR3 length: 15 residues. From germline, CDR1 is MNHEY and CDR2 SVGAGI. The CDR3 here is CASSFRQGGTYEQYV. Written as DNA, the CDR3 is TGTGCCAGCAGTTTCAGACAGGGGGGAACCTACGAGCAGTACGTC.

This clonotype was found many times. The J gene is TRBJ2-3, the V gene TRBV6-1, with D perhaps assigned TRBD1 or TRBD2 (5 bases each). With 6 bases removed from V and 6 bases from J, the gap between germline ends came to 22 bases. CDR3 length: 16 residues. Germline CDR1 reads MNHNS; CDR2 reads SASEGT. In DNA form, the CDR3 reads TGTGCCAGCAGACCGGGACGCATGGAAGAACCGGATACGCAGTATTTT. Amino acid sequence: CASRPGRMEEPDTQYF.

This chain links TRBV5-6 with TRBJ2-2, with 12 bases lining up with TRBD2. The length of the CDR3 is 17 residues. Germline CDR1 is SGHDT and CDR2 is YYEEEE. J lost 4 bases, V lost 4 bases, and 8 bases had no gene match. The CDR3 sequence is CASSQPGLAGLTGELFF. CDR3 DNA sequence: TGTGCCAGCAGCCAACCGGGACTAGCGGGCCTCACCGGGGAGCTGTTTTTT.

In this sample, this clonotype turned up a few times. CDR3: CASSVPQGGNEQFF. DNA of the CDR3: TGTGCCAGCAGCGTACCCCAGGGGGGCAATGAGCAGTTCTTC. The V and J genes are TRBV9 and TRBJ2-1, with D perhaps TRBD1 (7 bases). CDR3 length equals 14 residues. CDR1 is SGDLS and CDR2 is YYNGEE in the germline V gene. V dropped 1 base and J dropped 6 bases, with 11 bases sitting between them.

A single count supports this clonotype. The chain couples TRBV7-2 to TRBJ2-1; tentatively, D is TRBD2 (5 bases). Germline loops: CDR1 SGHTA, CDR2 FQGNSA. Deletions cut 4 bases from V and 8 bases from J, with 21 bases between. The CDR3 sequence is 16 residues long. CDR3 bases: TGTGCCAGCAGCTCAGAGCCATTTGAGGTCGGGGATGAGCAGTTCTTC. This encodes CASSSEPFEVGDEQFF.

The rearrangement uses TRBV20-1 and TRBJ1-6, with 8 bases fitting TRBD1. From germline, CDR1 is DFQATT and CDR2 SNEGSKA (reference sequence). The CDR3 has 14 amino acids. J lost 12 bases, V lost 6 bases, and 13 bases had no gene match. The CDR3 sequence: CSAPGRTGMLPLHF. CDR3 nucleotides: TGCAGTGCGCCGGGGAGGACAGGGATGTTACCCCTCCACTTT.

This clonotype came up many times. This sequence joins TRBV12-3 or TRBV12-4 and TRBJ2-4, with 7 bases lining up with TRBD1. Germline trimming cut 3 bases from V and 5 bases from J; bases unmatched to any gene: 7. CDR3 length: 15 residues. The CDR3 region is CASSLRGQGENIQYF. The CDR3 region has the DNA TGTGCCAGCAGTTTGAGGGGGCAGGGGGAAAACATTCAGTACTTC.

This clonotype was seen at least ten times. The chain couples TRBV20-1 to TRBJ2-5; 9 nucleotides line up with TRBD2. Germline CDR1 DFQATT, CDR2 SNEGSKA (reference sequence). Trimming removed 4 bases from V and 2 bases from J; junction bases left unmatched: 14. This CDR3 has 17 residues. CDR3 sequence: CSATRGGLAGIQETQYF. CDR3 DNA: TGCAGTGCTACCCGAGGAGGGCTAGCGGGGATACAAGAGACCCAGTACTTC.

This clonotype occurred many times. The rearrangement joins TRBV20-1 to TRBJ2-1; 12 bases line up with TRBD2. Germline CDR1 is DFQATT and CDR2 is SNEGSKA (reference sequence). V shed 5 bases, J shed 6 bases, and the junction held 5 bases outside the gene matches. The CDR3 has 14 amino acids. Here the CDR3 reads CSASSGGDVNEQFF. The DNA for the CDR3 is TGCAGTGCTTCTAGCGGGGGGGACGTCAATGAGCAGTTCTTC.

This clonotype turned up a few times. The chain combines TRBV11-1 with TRBJ1-1, with D unresolved. Germline V gives CDR1 SGHAT, CDR2 FQDESV (reference sequence). Trimming took off 1 base at V and 4 bases at J, with 22 bases between the two ends. The CDR3 contains 18 residues. The CDR3 loop is CASSLGITQARDGTEAFF. As DNA, the CDR3 is TGTGCCAGCAGCTTAGGAATTACGCAGGCCCGGGATGGCACTGAAGCTTTCTTT. Full variable domain (outside the CDR3, taken from reference TRBV11-1 and TRBJ1-1): EAEVAQSPRYKITEKSQAVAFWCDPISGHATLYWYRQILGQGPELLVQFQDESVVDDSQLPKDRFSAERLKGVDSTLKIQPAELGDSAMYLCASSLGITQARDGTEAFFGQGTRLTVV.

This clonotype appeared many times. The chain joins TRBV7-2 to TRBJ1-5, with no clear D. This CDR3 region has 12 residues. Germline V gene sequence: CDR1 SGHTA, CDR2 FQGNSA. V gave up 1 base and J gave up 11 bases, with 9 bases separating them. CDR3 nucleotides: TGTGCCAGCAGCTTAGACGGCCTGGCCCAGCATTTT. This sequence encodes CASSLDGLAQHF.

Ten or more counts support this clonotype. The V gene is TRBV20-1, the J gene TRBJ2-1; D gene ambiguous. V dropped 0 bases and J dropped 2 bases, with 14 bases sitting between them. The CDR3 is 16 residues long. Per germline, CDR1 DFQATT and CDR2 SNEGSKA (reference sequence). CDR3 amino acids: CSARDPGWGPYNEQFF. DNA for the CDR3: TGCAGTGCTAGAGACCCTGGCTGGGGTCCCTACAATGAGCAGTTCTTC.

This chain's CDR3 is CASSFETLGAFF. The CDR3 DNA is TGTGCCAGCAGCTTTGAGACTTTGGGGGCTTTCTTT. The V call is TRBV7-9, the J call TRBJ1-1; D not resolved. V was pared by 3 bases and J by 11 bases, with 13 bases between. Per germline, CDR1 SEHNR and CDR2 FQNEAQ (reference sequence). This CDR3 contains 12 residues.

This clonotype has a count of ten or more. The rearrangement uses TRBV10-3 and TRBJ1-1; D gene uncertain. V dropped 1 base and J dropped 7 bases, with 7 bases sitting between them. The CDR3 runs to 12 residues. CDR1 and CDR2 from the germline V gene are ENHRY and SYGVKD. The CDR3 DNA reads TGTGCCATCAGTGAGTGGGAAAGTGAAGCTTTCTTT. Residues: CAISEWESEAFF.

This clonotype has ten or more counts. The V and J genes are TRBV20-1 and TRBJ1-1; 7 bases agree with TRBD1. The CDR3 covers 13 residues. The germline V gene encodes CDR1 DFQATT and CDR2 SNEGSKA (reference sequence). The CDR3 DNA is TGCAGCCGGCGGGGCAGGGGGACCACTGAAGCTTTCTTT. Its protein product is CSRRGRGTTEAFF.

This rearrangement joins TRBV20-1 to TRBJ2-5; D may be TRBD1 (7 bases). Germline V gene lookup returns CDR1 DFQATT and CDR2 SNEGSKA (reference sequence). CDR3 length: 14 residues. V was clipped by 1 base and J by 4 bases, with 13 bases between them. Here the CDR3 reads CSARAGGFLETQYF. The CDR3 nucleotides read TGCAGTGCTAGAGCAGGGGGGTTTTTAGAGACCCAGTACTTC.

This clonotype was detected only a few times. The chain employs TRBV12-3 or TRBV12-4 and TRBJ2-7; D may be TRBD1 (6 bases). V dropped 5 bases and J dropped 3 bases, with 11 bases sitting between them. CDR3 length: 13 residues. CDR3 in DNA: TGTGCCAGCAGTGGGACAAGACTCTACGAGCAGTACTTC. Amino acids: CASSGTRLYEQYF.

The sample holds a few counts of this clonotype. The V call is TRBV6-1, the J call TRBJ1-4; D might be TRBD1 (6 bases). With 0 bases removed from V and 4 bases from J, the gap between germline ends came to 12 bases. The CDR3 contains 16 residues. Per germline, CDR1 MNHNS and CDR2 SASEGT. The CDR3 DNA reads as TGTGCCAGCAGTGAAGCGCGGGGGCGATTTAATGAAAAACTGTTTTTT. Encoded protein: CASSEARGRFNEKLFF.

In its sample, this clonotype was seen a few times. The J gene is TRBJ2-3, the V gene TRBV20-1; D may be TRBD2 (6 bases). The CDR3 loop spans 13 amino acids. Trimming took 6 bases from V and 3 from J, leaving 13 bases between them. The germline CDR1 and CDR2 sequences are DFQATT and SNEGSKA (reference sequence). The CDR3 protein is CSAAGPPTDTQYF. The CDR3 nucleotides are TGCAGTGCCGCGGGGCCCCCAACAGATACGCAGTATTTT.

This chain uses TRBV20-1 with TRBJ1-3; 8 bases agree with TRBD1. V gave up 2 bases and J gave up 2 bases; unmatched junction bases: 5. CDR1 and CDR2 from the germline V gene are DFQATT and SNEGSKA (reference sequence). CDR3 length: 15 amino acids. The CDR3 DNA follows: TGCAGTGCTAGACCCCTGGACAGGGCTGGAAACACCATATATTTT. It specifies CSARPLDRAGNTIYF.

This clonotype was observed a few times. J is TRBJ2-7 and V is TRBV5-5, with 9 bases lining up with TRBD1. The CDR3 has 15 residues. Unmatched junction bases numbered 7, after V lost 4 bases and J lost 2 bases. The V gene's germline CDR1 is SGHKS and CDR2 YYEKEE (reference sequence). The CDR3 loop is CASSRGQGGPYEQYF. CDR3 DNA sequence: TGTGCCAGCAGCAGGGGACAGGGCGGCCCCTACGAGCAGTACTTC.

This clonotype was detected many times. The chain uses TRBV15 and TRBJ2-7; TRBD1 might be the D (7 bases). CDR3 length: 16 amino acids. Trimming removed 2 bases at V and 2 bases at J, with 16 bases between. Germline V lookup: CDR1 LNHNV, CDR2 YYDKDF (reference sequence). The chain's CDR3 is CATSRPSGGLAYEQYF. The CDR3 region has the DNA TGTGCCACCAGCAGACCCTCAGGGGGGCTGGCCTACGAGCAGTACTTC. The whole variable domain, remainder taken from reference TRBV15 and TRBJ2-7, is DAMVIQNPRYQVTQFGKPVTLSCSQTLNHNVMYWYQQKSSQAPKLLFHYYDKDFNNEADTPDNFQSRRPNTSFCFLDIRSPGLGDTAMYLCATSRPSGGLAYEQYFGPGTRLTVT.

The sample holds many counts of this clonotype. The chain has TRBV7-2 and TRBJ2-4; D gene unclear. This CDR3 has 12 residues. Trimming pared 3 bases from V and 6 bases from J, leaving 6 bases between. Germline loops: CDR1 SGHTA, CDR2 FQGNSA. The DNA of the CDR3 is TGTGCCAGCAGCTTGGGCAGAAACATTCAGTACTTC. It codes for CASSLGRNIQYF.

The chain couples TRBV7-9 to TRBJ1-2; D is unresolved. The CDR3 has 15 amino acids. Per germline, CDR1 SEHNR and CDR2 FQNEAQ (reference sequence). The V and J ends lost 7 bases and 4 bases respectively, with 19 bases between them. The CDR3 here is CASTPPVGSVYGYTF. For the CDR3, the DNA is TGTGCCAGCACCCCACCAGTGGGCTCCGTCTATGGCTACACCTTC.

Turning to this clonotype: This may be a read error, as it is one base from a much larger clone. The chain joins TRBV5-1 to TRBJ1-6; TRBD1 aligns across 7 bases. The trim removed 7 bases at V and 10 bases at J, leaving 8 bases unmatched. CDR1 is SGHRS and CDR2 is YFSETQ in the germline V gene. The CDR3 sequence is 13 residues long. CDR3 sequence reads: CASAGTVRSPLHF. CDR3 coding DNA: TGCGCCAGCGCAGGGACAGTGCGATCACCCCTCCACTTT.

V is TRBV28 and J is TRBJ2-1; D possibly corresponds to TRBD2 (6 bases). Germline V lookup: CDR1 MDHEN, CDR2 SYDVKM. Trimming stripped 4 bases from V and 0 bases from J, with 10 bases between. CDR3 size: 15 residues. In DNA form, the CDR3 reads TGTGCCAGCAGTTCTCGGAGGGGCTCCTACAATGAGCAGTTCTTC. Residues: CASSSRRGSYNEQFF.

The chain's CDR3 is CASSPGPGRTEAFF. For the CDR3, the DNA is TGTGCCAGCAGCCCCGGGCCAGGAAGGACTGAAGCTTTCTTT. V gene TRBV7-2 combines with J gene TRBJ1-1; no clear D gene. Germline V lookup: CDR1 SGHTA, CDR2 FQGNSA. This CDR3 comprises 14 residues. Trimming cost V 5 bases and J 5 bases, with 15 bases left between them.